This T cell receptor (beta chain) originates from a study of blood T cell repertoires in COVID-19. As for the study in general: Donors in the United States, Italy and Spain gave samples during acute or convalescent COVID-19. Sources were T cells, B-cell-depleted T cells, or PBMCs; the material itself was cDNA or gDNA.

This clone appeared a single time. Original processing methods: Quantification of nucleated cells was approximated via reference gene primer amplification. Using immunoSEQ multiplex PCR, the repertoire was profiled, and TCRdb retains in-frame clones only, with some absent. V and J calls and clone size come straight from that table; D and trimming were deduced from the DNA. The sample lists approximately 180,000 clones, 70% to 90% seen once, with roughly 3% in the top ten. V lost 2 bases and J lost 1; bases outside the gene matches: 3. The CDR3 loop spans 16 amino acids. Germline V gives CDR1 SGHVS, CDR2 FQNEAQ.

The sequenced sample consisted of peripheral blood. The genes are TRBV7-8 and TRBJ2-2, with 8 bases fitting TRBD2. This receptor was obtained from a man in his sixties with acute or convalescent COVID-19. CDR3 amino acids: CASSLLAGLNTGELFF. CDR3 bases: TGTGCCAGCAGCTTACTAGCGGGCCTGAACACCGGGGAGCTGTTTTTT. The full variable domain, with the rest looked up from reference TRBV7-8 and TRBJ2-2, is GAGVSQSPRYKVAKRGQDVALRCDPISGHVSLFWYQQALGQGPEFLTYFQNEAQLDKSGLPSDRFFAERPEGSVSTLKIQRTQQEDSAVYLCASSLLAGLNTGELFFGEGSRLTVL.